The 12 T cell receptor beta chains presented below share a single source sample, sequenced in a study of T cell responses to AZD1222 COVID-19 vaccine. Libraries were prepared by immunoSEQ multiplex PCR; TCRdb keeps only in-frame clonotypes and omits some of them. The sample contains 200,000 or so clones, approximately 87% of which appear only once. Sequencing was performed on peripheral blood, taken on day 0 of MenACWY control vaccination. These receptor sequences come from an adult in good health.

The J gene is TRBJ1-1, the V gene TRBV9; no definite D call. CDR1 and CDR2 (germline): SGDLS, YYNGEE. Trimming pared 1 base from V and 0 bases from J, leaving 10 bases between. The CDR3 covers 15 residues. The CDR3 nucleotides are TGTGCCAGCAGCGTAACCGGCGACATGAACACTGAAGCTTTCTTT. Protein product: CASSVTGDMNTEAFF.

This clone appeared a few times. The chain combines TRBV7-2 with TRBJ1-6; D unclear. From germline, CDR1 is SGHTA and CDR2 FQGNSA. The CDR3 is 16 residues long. V lost 3 bases, J lost 7 bases, and 16 bases lay in between. The DNA for the CDR3 is TGTGCCAGCAGCTTCCTCGGGCAGCTCTCGAATTCACCCCTCCACTTT. Protein sequence: CASSFLGQLSNSPLHF.

The CDR3 spells CASSFPTLGTNEKLFF. The CDR3 DNA sequence: TGTGCCAGTAGTTTTCCGACCCTGGGCACTAATGAAAAACTGTTTTTT. The rearrangement joins TRBV19 to TRBJ1-4; no reliable D call. With 5 bases removed from V and 2 bases from J, the gap between germline ends came to 15 bases. Germline V gene sequence: CDR1 LNHDA, CDR2 SQIVND (reference sequence). The CDR3 contains 16 residues.

V gene TRBV2 combines with J gene TRBJ2-5; D possibly corresponds to TRBD1 (6 bases). The ends were cut back, 5 bases at V and 3 bases at J, with 10 bases in the middle. Germline CDR1 is SNHLY and CDR2 is FYNNEI. CDR3 length: 13 amino acids. The CDR3: CASSRRQEETQYF. The CDR3 coding sequence is TGTGCCAGCAGTCGGAGACAGGAAGAGACCCAGTACTTC.

This clone was recorded once. The rearrangement links TRBV3-1 (or the pseudogene TRBV3-2) to TRBJ1-1, with D maybe TRBD1 (6 bases). The V and J ends lost 4 bases and 5 bases respectively, with 11 bases between them. The CDR3 loop spans 13 amino acids. CDR1 and CDR2 from the germline V gene are LGHDT and YNNKEL (reference sequence). The CDR3 nucleotides read TGTGCCAGCAGCCGCAGGGGAAGGACTGAAGCTTTCTTT. Its protein product is CASSRRGRTEAFF.

This sequence joins TRBV7-2 and TRBJ1-5; D is unclear. Looked up from germline, CDR1 is SGHTA and CDR2 is FQGNSA. This CDR3 is 14 amino acids long. Trimming stripped 5 bases from V and 5 bases from J, with 13 bases between. This chain's CDR3 is CASSPSGLDQPQHF. CDR3 bases: TGTGCCAGCAGCCCTTCGGGGTTGGATCAGCCCCAGCATTTT. The whole variable domain, remainder taken from reference TRBV7-2 and TRBJ1-5, is GAGVSQSPSNKVTEKGKDVELRCDPISGHTALYWYRQSLGQGLEFLIYFQGNSAPDKSGLPSDRFSAERTGGSVSTLTIQRTQQEDSAVYLCASSPSGLDQPQHFGDGTRLSIL.

The CDR3: CATRTSTDTQYF. Here the CDR3 DNA reads TGTGCCACCCGGACTAGCACAGATACGCAGTATTTT. The V and J genes are TRBV19 and TRBJ2-3; TRBD2 might be the D (5 bases). Trimming stripped 10 bases from V and 0 bases from J, with 8 bases between. The CDR3 sequence is 12 residues long. CDR1 LNHDA and CDR2 SQIVND come from the germline V gene (reference sequence).

This clone was observed a handful of times. This chain links TRBV27 with TRBJ2-7; 9 bases are a match to TRBD2. CDR1 is MNHEY, CDR2 SMNVEV, per germline (reference sequence). The trim removed 0 bases at V and 2 bases at J, leaving 2 bases unmatched. The CDR3 extends over 15 amino acids. The CDR3 DNA reads as TGTGCCAGCAGTTTATCGACTAGCGGAGCCTACGAGCAGTACTTC. Translated: CASSLSTSGAYEQYF.

This clone has just a few counts. The rearrangement uses TRBV28 and TRBJ1-2; 8 bases line up with TRBD1. Germline V gene sequence: CDR1 MDHEN, CDR2 SYDVKM. There are 17 residues in the CDR3. With 3 bases clipped from V and 0 bases from J, the junction kept 9 bases outside the gene matches. Here the CDR3 reads CASSLDIQGEPNYGYTF. CDR3 nucleotides: TGTGCCAGCAGTTTGGACATACAGGGGGAACCTAACTATGGCTACACCTTC.

The chain couples TRBV9 to TRBJ2-2; D is uncertain. The V gene's germline CDR1 is SGDLS and CDR2 YYNGEE. This CDR3 region has 14 residues. V was pared by 4 bases and J by 4 bases, with 11 bases between. CDR3 sequence (DNA): TGTGCCAGCAGCTCGCGCCCAGCCACCGGGGAGCTGTTTTTT. Translation: CASSSRPATGELFF.

The chain joins TRBV11-2 to TRBJ2-5, with D perhaps assigned TRBD1 or TRBD2 (6 bases each). CDR1 is SGHAT and CDR2 is FQNNGV in the germline V gene. This CDR3 comprises 17 residues. The V end lost 5 bases, the J end lost 8 bases, and 27 bases lay between the germline ends. The CDR3, as DNA: TGTGCCAGCAGCCAAACCCCCGGGGGCCTATATACGGGAACCCAGTACTTC. This gives the protein CASSQTPGGLYTGTQYF.

For this clone: This same CDR3 is encoded by further DNA sequences in the sample. This sequence joins TRBV7-2 and TRBJ1-3; D unresolved. Germline assignment: CDR1 SGHTA and CDR2 FQGNSA. The length of the CDR3 is 12 residues. The V end was cut by 3 bases, the J end by 4 bases, with 4 bases between. DNA of the CDR3: TGTGCCAGCAGCTTGCCCGGAAACACCATATATTTT. Translated: CASSLPGNTIYF.